Presented here are 7 T cell receptor beta chains from one specimen sequenced in a study of technical replicates of blood from a handful of donors. Repertoires were generated with immunoSEQ multiplex PCR, while TCRdb's copy carries only in-frame clones and drops some. The sample consists of more than 70,000 clones, 90% to 98% of them appearing once. Sequencing was performed on T cells isolated from PBMCs. Receptor source: a human donor in good health.

The J gene is TRBJ2-1, the V gene TRBV7-2; 7 nucleotides line up with TRBD2. J lost 10 bases, V lost 5 bases, and 8 bases had no gene match. This CDR3 is built from 13 residues. Germline CDR1 reads SGHTA; CDR2 reads FQGNSA. The CDR3 nucleotides read TGTGCCAGCAGCCGTACTAGCGTCACCGAGCAGTTCTTC. Its protein is CASSRTSVTEQFF.

This clone has a single count. The CDR3 nucleotides read TGCGCCAGCTCCGGGCAGGGAATAAGGGAGCTGTTTTTT. Amino acid sequence: CASSGQGIRELFF. The genes are TRBV10-1 and TRBJ2-2; tentative D call: TRBD1 (5 bases). Trimming left V 8 bases short and J 9 bases short, with 16 bases between. The CDR3 runs to 13 residues. From germline, CDR1 is WNHNN and CDR2 SYGVQD (reference sequence).

The V and J genes are TRBV10-3 and TRBJ1-1; weak D call: TRBD1 (6 bases). V lost 6 bases and J lost 3, with 8 bases in between. Germline lookup yields CDR1 ENHRY and CDR2 SYGVKD. The CDR3 is 12 residues long. The CDR3, as DNA: TGTGCCATCAGGGACAGCTACACTGAAGCTTTCTTT. It codes for CAIRDSYTEAFF.

The chain combines TRBV7-8 with TRBJ1-5, with D perhaps TRBD1 (6 bases). Trimming left V 5 bases short and J 1 base short, with 18 bases between. The CDR3 covers 17 residues. Germline V gives CDR1 SGHVS, CDR2 FQNEAQ. The CDR3, as DNA: TGTGCCAGCAGCGAGAGGGGGGGAGTTCGGAGCAATCAGCCCCAGCATTTT. Translated: CASSERGGVRSNQPQHF.

This clone was detected many times. The chain combines TRBV5-4 with TRBJ1-1; D gene unclear. Germline values: CDR1 SGHNT, CDR2 YYREEE (reference sequence). The length of the CDR3 is 16 residues. Trimming removed 0 bases at V and 0 bases at J, with 12 bases between. This chain's CDR3 is CASSLATFSMNTEAFF. In DNA form, the CDR3 reads TGTGCCAGCAGCTTGGCAACTTTTTCCATGAACACTGAAGCTTTCTTT.

The chain uses TRBV30 and TRBJ2-5; D perhaps matches TRBD1 (5 bases). The length of the CDR3 is 11 residues. Trimming removed 2 bases from V and 11 bases from J, with 12 bases in between. Germline CDR1 GTSNPN, CDR2 SVGIG (reference sequence). The CDR3 nucleotides are TGTGCCTGGAGTTATAGGGGTGAGCAGTACTTC. Residues: CAWSYRGEQYF.

The gene calls are TRBV30 and TRBJ2-2, with no clear D. CDR3 size: 16 residues. V was clipped by 3 bases and J by 6 bases, with 20 bases between them. Germline V gives CDR1 GTSNPN, CDR2 SVGIG (reference sequence). CDR3 residues: CAWSLRYRVKPGELFF. DNA for the CDR3: TGTGCCTGGAGCCTCCGCTACCGGGTCAAACCCGGGGAGCTGTTTTTT.